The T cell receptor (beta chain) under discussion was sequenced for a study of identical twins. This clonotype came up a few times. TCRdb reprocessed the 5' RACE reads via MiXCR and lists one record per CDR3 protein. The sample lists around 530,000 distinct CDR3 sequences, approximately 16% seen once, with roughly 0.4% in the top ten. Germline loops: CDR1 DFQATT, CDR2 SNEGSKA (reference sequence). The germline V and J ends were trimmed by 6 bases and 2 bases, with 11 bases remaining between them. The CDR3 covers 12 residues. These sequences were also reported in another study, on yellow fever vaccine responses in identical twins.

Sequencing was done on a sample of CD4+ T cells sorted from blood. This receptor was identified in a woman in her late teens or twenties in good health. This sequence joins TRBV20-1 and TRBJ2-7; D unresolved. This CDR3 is CSARKETYEQYF. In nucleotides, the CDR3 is TGCAGTGCCAGGAAGGAAACCTACGAGCAGTACTTC.